The sequence of this T cell receptor (beta chain) was determined in a study of T-cell memory formation after mild COVID-19. TCRdb itself ran the 5' RACE reads through MiXCR, one entry per CDR3 protein. This sample has 350,000 or so distinct CDR3 sequences, with over 10% found just once. This receptor was identified in a man in his late teens or twenties who had mild COVID-19 (a few samples of this study predate the infection). Cell type and time point are not known. The sequenced sample was PBMCs or a T cell subset sorted from them (not recorded which).

The CDR3: CASRRSGQGTYEQYF. CDR3 sequence (DNA): TGTGCCAGCAGGAGATCCGGACAGGGGACCTACGAGCAGTACTTC. The chain combines TRBV6-5 with TRBJ2-7, with 9 bases matching TRBD1. Germline CDR1 is MNHEY and CDR2 is SVGAGI. CDR3 length: 15 residues. Trimming at V came to 6 bases and at J to 2 bases, leaving 8 bases not matched to a gene.